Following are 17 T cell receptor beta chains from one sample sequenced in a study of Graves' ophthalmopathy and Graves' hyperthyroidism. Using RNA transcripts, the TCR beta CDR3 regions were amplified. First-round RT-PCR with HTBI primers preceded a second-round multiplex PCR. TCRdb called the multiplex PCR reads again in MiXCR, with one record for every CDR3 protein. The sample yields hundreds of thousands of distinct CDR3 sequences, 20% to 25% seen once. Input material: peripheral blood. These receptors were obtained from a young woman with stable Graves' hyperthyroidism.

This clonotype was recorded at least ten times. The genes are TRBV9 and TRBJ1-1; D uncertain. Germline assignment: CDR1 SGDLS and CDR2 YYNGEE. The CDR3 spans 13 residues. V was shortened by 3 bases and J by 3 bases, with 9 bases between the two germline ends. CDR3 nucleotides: TGTGCCAGCAGCGACCGGTTCGACACTGAAGCTTTCTTT. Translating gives CASSDRFDTEAFF.

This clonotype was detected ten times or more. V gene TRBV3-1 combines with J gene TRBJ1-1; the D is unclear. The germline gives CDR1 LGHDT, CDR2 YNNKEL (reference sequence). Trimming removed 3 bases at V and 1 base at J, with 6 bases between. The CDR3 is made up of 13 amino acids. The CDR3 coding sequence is TGTGCCAGCAGCCAGATGGCGAACACTGAAGCTTTCTTT. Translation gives CASSQMANTEAFF.

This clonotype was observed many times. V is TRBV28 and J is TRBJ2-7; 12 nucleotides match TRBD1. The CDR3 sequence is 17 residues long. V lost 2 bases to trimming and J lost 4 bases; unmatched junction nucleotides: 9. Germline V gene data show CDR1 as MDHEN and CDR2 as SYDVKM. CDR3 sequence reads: CASSLVVRDRGRYEQYF. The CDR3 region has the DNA TGTGCCAGCAGTTTAGTGGTGCGGGACAGGGGGCGGTACGAGCAGTACTTC.

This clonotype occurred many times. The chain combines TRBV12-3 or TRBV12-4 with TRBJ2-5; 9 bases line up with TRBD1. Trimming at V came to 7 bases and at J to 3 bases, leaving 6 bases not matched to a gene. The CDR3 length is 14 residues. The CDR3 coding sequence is TGTGCCAGCATCGTGGACAGGGGCAAAGAGACCCAGTACTTC. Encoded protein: CASIVDRGKETQYF.

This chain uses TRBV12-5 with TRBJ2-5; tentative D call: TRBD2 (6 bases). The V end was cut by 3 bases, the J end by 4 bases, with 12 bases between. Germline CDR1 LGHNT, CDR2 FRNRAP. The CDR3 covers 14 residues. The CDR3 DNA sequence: TGTGCTAGTGGTTTCGGGACTGGTAGAGAGACCCAGTACTTC. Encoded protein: CASGFGTGRETQYF.

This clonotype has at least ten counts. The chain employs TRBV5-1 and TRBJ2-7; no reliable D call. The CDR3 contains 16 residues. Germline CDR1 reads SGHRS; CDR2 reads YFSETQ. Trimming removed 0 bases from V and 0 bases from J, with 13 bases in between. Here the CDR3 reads CASSLGGEPFSYEQYF. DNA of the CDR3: TGCGCCAGCAGCTTGGGTGGCGAACCATTCTCCTACGAGCAGTACTTC.

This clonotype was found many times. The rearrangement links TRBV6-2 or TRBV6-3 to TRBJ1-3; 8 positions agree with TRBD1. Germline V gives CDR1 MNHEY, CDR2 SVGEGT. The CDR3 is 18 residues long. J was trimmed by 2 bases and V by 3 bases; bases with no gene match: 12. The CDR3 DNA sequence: TGTGCCAGCAGTTATATTTCGGGACAGGCTAACCCTGGAAACACCATATATTTT. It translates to CASSYISGQANPGNTIYF.

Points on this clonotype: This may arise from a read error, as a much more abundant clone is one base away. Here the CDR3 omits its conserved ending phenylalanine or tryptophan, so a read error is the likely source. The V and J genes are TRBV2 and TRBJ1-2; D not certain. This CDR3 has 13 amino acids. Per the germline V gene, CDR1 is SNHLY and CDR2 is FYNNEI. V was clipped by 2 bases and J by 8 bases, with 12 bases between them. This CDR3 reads CASSENTPAGYTV. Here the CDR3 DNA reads TGTGCCAGCAGTGAAAACACCCCTGCGGGCTACACCGTC.

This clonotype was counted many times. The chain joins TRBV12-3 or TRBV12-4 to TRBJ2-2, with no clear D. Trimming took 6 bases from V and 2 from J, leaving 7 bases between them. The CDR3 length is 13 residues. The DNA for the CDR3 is TGTGCCAGCAGCTCGACCAACACCGGGGAGCTGTTTTTT. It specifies CASSSTNTGELFF.

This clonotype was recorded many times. CDR3 residues: CASSDLDRGAQPQHF. The CDR3 DNA follows: TGTGCCAGCAGTGATTTGGACAGAGGGGCTCAGCCCCAGCATTTT. The rearrangement uses TRBV2 and TRBJ1-5; TRBD1 is a possible D gene (6 bases). Germline CDR1 and CDR2: SNHLY and FYNNEI. Trimming removed 3 bases from V and 6 bases from J, with 15 bases in between. The CDR3 is 15 residues long.

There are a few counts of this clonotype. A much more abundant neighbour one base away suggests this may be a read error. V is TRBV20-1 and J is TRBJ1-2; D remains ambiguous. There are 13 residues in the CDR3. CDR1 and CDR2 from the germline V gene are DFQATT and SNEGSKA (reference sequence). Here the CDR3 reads CSALQELSYGYSF. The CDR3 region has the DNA TGCAGTGCTCTCCAGGAATTGAGCTATGGCTACAGCTTC.

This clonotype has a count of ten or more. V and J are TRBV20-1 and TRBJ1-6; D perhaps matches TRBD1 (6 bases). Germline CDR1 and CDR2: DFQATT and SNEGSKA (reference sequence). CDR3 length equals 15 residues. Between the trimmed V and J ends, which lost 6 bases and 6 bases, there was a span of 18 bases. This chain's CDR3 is CSATMDSNFNSPLHF. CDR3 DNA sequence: TGCAGTGCCACCATGGACAGCAATTTTAATTCACCCCTCCACTTT.

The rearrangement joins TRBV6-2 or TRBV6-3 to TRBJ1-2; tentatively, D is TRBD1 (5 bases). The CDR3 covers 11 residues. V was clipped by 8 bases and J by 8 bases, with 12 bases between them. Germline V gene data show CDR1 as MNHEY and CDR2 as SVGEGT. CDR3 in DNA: TGTGCCAGCGGGACCATGGGAGGCTACACCTTC. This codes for CASGTMGGYTF.

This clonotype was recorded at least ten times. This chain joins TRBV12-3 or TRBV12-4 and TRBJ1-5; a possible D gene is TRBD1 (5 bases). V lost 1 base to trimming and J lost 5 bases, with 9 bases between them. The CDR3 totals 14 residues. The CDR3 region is CASSLGDRDQPQHF. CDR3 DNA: TGTGCCAGCAGTTTAGGTGACAGAGATCAGCCCCAGCATTTT.

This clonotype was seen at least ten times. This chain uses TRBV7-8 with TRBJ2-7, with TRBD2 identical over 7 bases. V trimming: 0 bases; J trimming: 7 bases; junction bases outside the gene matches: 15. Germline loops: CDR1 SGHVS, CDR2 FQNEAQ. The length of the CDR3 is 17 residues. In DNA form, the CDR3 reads TGTGCCAGCAGCTTAGCGGGCGGAGGGAGGGCCGGGAGAGAGCAGTACTTC. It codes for CASSLAGGGRAGREQYF.

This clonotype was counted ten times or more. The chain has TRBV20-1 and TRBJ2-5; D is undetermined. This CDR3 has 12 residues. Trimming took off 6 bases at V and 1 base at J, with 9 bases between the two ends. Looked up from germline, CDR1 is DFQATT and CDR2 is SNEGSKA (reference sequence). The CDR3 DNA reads TGCAGTGCCCCTGTGTCCCAAGAGACCCAGTACTTC. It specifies CSAPVSQETQYF.

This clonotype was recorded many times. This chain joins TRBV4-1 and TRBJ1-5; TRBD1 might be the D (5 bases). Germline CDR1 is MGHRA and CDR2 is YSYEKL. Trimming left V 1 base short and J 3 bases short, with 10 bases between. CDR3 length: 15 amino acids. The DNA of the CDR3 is TGCGCCAGCAGCCAAGGTACAGGCCTCAATCAGCCCCAGCATTTT. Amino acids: CASSQGTGLNQPQHF.